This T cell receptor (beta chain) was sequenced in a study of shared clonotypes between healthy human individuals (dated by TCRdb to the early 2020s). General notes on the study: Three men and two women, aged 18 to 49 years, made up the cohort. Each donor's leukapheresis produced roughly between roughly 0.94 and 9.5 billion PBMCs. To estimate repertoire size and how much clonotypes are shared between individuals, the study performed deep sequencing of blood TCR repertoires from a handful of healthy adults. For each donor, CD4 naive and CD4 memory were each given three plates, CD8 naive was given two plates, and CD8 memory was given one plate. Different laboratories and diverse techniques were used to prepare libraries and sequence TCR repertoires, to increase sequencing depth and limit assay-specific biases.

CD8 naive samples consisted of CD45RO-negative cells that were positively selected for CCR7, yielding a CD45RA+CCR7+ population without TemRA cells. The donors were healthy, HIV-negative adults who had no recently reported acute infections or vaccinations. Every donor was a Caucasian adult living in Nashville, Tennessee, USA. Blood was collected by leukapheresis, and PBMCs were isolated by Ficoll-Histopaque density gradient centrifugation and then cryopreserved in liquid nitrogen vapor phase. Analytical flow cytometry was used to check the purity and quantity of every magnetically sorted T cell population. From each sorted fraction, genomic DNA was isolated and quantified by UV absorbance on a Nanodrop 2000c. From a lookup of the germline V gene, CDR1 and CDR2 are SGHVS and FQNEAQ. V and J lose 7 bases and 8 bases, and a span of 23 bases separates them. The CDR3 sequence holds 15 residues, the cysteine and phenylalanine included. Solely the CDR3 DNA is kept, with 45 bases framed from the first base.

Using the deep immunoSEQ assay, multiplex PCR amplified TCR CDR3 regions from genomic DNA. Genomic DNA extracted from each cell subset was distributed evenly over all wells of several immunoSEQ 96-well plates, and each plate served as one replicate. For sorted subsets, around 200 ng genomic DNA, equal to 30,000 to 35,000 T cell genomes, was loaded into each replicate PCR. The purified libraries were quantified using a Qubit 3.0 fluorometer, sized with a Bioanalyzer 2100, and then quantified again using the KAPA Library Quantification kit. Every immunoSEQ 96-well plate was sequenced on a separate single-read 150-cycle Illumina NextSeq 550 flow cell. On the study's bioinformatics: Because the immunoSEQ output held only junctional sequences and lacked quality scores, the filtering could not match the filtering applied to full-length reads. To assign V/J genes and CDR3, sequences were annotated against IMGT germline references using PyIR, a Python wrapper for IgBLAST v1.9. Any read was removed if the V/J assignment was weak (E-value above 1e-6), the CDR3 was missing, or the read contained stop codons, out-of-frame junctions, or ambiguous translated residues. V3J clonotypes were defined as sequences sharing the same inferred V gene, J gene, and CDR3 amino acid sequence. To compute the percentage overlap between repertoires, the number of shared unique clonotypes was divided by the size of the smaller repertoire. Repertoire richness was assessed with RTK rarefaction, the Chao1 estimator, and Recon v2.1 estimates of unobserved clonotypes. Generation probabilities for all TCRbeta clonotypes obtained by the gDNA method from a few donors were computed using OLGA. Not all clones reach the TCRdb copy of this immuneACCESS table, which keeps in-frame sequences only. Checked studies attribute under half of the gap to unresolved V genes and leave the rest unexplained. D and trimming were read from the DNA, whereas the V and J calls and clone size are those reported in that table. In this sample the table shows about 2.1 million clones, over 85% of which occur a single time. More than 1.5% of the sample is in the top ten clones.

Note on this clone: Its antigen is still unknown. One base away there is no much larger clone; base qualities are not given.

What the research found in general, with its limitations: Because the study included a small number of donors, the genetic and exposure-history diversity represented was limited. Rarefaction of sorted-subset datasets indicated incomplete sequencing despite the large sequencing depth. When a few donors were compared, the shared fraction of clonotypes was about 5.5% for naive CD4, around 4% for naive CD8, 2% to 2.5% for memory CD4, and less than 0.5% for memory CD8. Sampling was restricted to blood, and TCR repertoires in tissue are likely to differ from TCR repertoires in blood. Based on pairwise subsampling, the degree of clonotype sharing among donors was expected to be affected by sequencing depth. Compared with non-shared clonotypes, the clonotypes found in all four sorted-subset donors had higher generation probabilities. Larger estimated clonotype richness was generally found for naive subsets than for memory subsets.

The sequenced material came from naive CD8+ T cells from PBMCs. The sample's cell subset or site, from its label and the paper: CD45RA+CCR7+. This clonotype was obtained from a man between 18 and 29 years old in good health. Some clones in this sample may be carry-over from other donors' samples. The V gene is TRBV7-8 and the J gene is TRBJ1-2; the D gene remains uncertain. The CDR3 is CASTSTSGYGEGYTF. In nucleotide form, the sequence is TGTGCCAGCACCTCTACATCGGGGTATGGAGAAGGCTACACCTTC.